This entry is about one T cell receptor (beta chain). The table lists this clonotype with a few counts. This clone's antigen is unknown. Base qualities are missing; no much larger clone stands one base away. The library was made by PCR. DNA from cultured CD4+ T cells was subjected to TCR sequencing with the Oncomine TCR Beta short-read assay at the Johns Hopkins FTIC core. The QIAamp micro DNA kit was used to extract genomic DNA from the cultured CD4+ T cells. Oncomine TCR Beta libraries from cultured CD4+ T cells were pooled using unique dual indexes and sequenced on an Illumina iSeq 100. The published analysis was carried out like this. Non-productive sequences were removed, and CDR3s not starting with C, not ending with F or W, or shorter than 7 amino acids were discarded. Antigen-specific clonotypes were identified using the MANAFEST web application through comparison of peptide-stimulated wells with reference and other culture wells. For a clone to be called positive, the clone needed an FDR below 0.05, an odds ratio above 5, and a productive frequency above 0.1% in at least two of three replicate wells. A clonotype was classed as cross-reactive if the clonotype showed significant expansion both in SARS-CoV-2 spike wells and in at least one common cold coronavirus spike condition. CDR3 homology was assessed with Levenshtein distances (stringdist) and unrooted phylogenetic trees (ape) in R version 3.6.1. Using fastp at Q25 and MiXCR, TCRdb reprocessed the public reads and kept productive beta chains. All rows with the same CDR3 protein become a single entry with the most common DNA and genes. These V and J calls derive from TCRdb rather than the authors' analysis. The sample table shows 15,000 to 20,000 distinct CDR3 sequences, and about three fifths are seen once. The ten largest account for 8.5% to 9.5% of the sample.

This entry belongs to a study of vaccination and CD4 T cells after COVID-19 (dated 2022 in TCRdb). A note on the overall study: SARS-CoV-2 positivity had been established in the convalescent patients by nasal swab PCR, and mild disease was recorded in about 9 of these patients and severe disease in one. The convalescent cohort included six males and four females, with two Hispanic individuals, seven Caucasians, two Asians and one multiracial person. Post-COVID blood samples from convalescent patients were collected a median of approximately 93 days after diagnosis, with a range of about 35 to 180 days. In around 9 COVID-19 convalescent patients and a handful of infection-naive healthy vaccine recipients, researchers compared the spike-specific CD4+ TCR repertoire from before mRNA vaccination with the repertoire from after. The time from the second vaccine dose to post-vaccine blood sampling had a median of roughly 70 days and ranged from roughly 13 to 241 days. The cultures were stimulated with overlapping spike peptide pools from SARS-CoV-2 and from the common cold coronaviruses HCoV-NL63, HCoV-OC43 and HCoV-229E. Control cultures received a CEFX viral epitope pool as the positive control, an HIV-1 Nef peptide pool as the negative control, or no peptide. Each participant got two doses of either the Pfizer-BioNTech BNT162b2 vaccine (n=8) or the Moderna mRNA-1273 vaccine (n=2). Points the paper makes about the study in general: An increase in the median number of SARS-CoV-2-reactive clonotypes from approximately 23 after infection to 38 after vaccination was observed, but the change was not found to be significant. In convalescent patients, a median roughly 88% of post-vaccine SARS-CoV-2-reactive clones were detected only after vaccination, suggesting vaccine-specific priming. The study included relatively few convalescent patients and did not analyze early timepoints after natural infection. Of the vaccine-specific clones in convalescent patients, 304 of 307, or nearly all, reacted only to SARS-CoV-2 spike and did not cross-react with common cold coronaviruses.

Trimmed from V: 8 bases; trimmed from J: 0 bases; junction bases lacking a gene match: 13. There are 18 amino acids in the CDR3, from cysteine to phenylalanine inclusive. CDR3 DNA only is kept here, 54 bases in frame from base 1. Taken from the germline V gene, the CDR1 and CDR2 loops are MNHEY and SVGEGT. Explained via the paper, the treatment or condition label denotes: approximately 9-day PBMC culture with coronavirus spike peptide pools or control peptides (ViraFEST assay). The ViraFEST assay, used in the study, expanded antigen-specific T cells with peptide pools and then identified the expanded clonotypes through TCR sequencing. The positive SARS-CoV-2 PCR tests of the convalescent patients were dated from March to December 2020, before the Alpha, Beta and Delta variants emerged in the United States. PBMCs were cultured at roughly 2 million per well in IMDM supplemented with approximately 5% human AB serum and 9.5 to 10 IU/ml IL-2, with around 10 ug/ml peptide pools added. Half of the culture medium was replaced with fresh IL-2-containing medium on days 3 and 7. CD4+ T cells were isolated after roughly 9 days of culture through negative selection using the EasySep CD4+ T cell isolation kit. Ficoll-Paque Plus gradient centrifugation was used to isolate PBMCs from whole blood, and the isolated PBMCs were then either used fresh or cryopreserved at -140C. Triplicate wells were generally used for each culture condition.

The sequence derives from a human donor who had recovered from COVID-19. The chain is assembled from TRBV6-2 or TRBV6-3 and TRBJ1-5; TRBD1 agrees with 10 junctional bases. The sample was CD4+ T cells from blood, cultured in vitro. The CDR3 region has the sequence CASRFRDRGDRSNQPQHF. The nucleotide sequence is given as TGTGCCAGCCGATTTCGGGACAGGGGAGATCGTAGCAATCAGCCCCAGCATTTT.